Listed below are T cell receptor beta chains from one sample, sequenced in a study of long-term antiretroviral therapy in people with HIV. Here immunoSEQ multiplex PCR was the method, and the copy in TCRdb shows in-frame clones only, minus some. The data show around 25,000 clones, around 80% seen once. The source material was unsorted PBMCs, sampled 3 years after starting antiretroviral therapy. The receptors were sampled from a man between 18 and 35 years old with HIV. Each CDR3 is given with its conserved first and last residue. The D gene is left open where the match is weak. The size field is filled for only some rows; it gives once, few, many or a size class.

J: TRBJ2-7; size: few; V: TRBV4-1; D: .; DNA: TGCGCCAGCAGCCATCCAACCTACGAGCAGTACTTC; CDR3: CASSHPTYEQYF
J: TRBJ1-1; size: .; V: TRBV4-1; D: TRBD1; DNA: TGCGCCAGCAGCCAAGGGCGGGACAGACCGTTAGGGACTGAAGCTTTCTTT; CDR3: CASSQGRDRPLGTEAFF
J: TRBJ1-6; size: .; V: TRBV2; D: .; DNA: TGTGCCAGCAGTGAGGACCTTTCGGAATTTTCACCCCTCCACTTT; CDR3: CASSEDLSEFSPLHF
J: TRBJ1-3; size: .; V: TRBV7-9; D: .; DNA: TGTGCCAGCAGCTCGGGGGGAGCTGGAAACACCATATATTTT; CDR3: CASSSGGAGNTIYF
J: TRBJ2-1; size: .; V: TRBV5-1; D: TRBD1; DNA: TGCGCCAGCAGCTTGCGGGGACAGCGAAACAATGAGCAGTTCTTC; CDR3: CASSLRGQRNNEQFF
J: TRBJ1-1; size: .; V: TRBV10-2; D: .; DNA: TGCGCCAGCAGTGAAGAAGGGAACACTGAAGCTTTCTTT; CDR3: CASSEEGNTEAFF
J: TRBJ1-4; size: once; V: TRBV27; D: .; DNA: TGTGCCAGCAGTTACCCCGGAGGGGCGGGTGAAAAACTGTTTTTT; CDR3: CASSYPGGAGEKLFF
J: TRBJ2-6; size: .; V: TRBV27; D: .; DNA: TGTGCCAGCACGGGCGACTCTGGGGCCAACGTCCTGACTTTC; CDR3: CASTGDSGANVLTF
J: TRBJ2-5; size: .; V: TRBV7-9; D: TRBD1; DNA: TGTGCCAGCAGCCCGCGGACAGGGACTTACCAAGAGACCCAGTACTTC; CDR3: CASSPRTGTYQETQYF
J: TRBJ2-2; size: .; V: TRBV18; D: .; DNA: TGTGCCAGCTCACCACAGCGCTCGGGCGGCGGGGAGCTGTTTTTT; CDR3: CASSPQRSGGGELFF
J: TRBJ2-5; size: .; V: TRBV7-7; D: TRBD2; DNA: TGTGCTAGCAGCTTAGGCGCAGGGCTAGCGGGCCAAGAGACCCAGTACTTC; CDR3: CASSLGAGLAGQETQYF
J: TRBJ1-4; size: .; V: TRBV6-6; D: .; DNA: TGTGCCAGCAGTTACCCCTTGGTGGTCGGGCAAGGAAAACTGTTTTTT; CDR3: CASSYPLVVGQGKLFF
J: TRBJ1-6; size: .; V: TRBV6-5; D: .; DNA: TGTGCCAGCAGACGAATGGGAGCTTCAGATTCACCCCTCCACTTT; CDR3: CASRRMGASDSPLHF
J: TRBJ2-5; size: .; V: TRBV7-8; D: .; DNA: TGTGCCAGCAGCTTATCGCTGGGGGGACCCTCAGAGACCCAGTACTTC; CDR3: CASSLSLGGPSETQYF
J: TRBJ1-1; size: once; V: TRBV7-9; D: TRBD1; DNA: TGTGCCAGCAGCTTAGGGACAGGGAACACTGAAGCTTTCTTT; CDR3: CASSLGTGNTEAFF
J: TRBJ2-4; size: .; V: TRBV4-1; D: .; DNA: TGCGCCAGCAGCCAAGATCGGATGAGGGATAGGTCGGCCAAAAACATTCAGTACTTC; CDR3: CASSQDRMRDRSAKNIQYF
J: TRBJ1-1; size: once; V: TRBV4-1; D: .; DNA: TGCGCCAGCAGCCAAGATAAGGGTTTAGACACTGAAGCTTTCTTT; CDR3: CASSQDKGLDTEAFF
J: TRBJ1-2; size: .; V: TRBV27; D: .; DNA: TGTGCCAGCAGTTTATCGGTAGGGGGGCATAGTGGCTACACCTTC; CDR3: CASSLSVGGHSGYTF
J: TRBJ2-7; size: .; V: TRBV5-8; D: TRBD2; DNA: TGTGCCAGCAGGGGGACTAGCGCCTACTACGAGCAGTACTTC; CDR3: CASRGTSAYYEQYF
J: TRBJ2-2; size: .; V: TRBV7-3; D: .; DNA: TGTGCCAGCAGCTCGACGTCCGGGGAGCTGTTTTTT; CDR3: CASSSTSGELFF
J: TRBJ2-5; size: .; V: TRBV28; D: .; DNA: TGTGCCAGCAGTTTACGGACCATGAGGACCCAGTACTTC; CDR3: CASSLRTMRTQYF
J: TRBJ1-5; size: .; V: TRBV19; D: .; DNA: TGTGCCAGTAGGGATCGAGATCAGCCCCAGCATTTT; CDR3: CASRDRDQPQHF
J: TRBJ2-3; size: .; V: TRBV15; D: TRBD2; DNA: TGTGCCACCAGCACCGGGACTAGCGACACAGATACGCAGTATTTT; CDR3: CATSTGTSDTDTQYF
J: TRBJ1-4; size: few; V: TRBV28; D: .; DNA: TGTGCCAGCAGTTTCAACCCAACTAATGAAAAACTGTTTTTT; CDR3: CASSFNPTNEKLFF
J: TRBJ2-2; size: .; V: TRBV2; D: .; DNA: TGTGCCAGCAGGGCTACGACAGAGACCGGGGAGCTGTTTTTT; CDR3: CASRATTETGELFF
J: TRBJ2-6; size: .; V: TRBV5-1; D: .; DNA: TGCGCCAGCAGCTCCACGACCGGGGCCAACGTCCTGACTTTC; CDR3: CASSSTTGANVLTF
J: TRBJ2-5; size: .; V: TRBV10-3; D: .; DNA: TGTGCCATCAGTGATCCGACCCTCCAAGAGACCCAGTACTTC; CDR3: CAISDPTLQETQYF
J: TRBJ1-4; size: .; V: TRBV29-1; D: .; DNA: TGCAGCGCCCATACCCAGGGTGAACTGTTTTTT; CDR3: CSAHTQGELFF
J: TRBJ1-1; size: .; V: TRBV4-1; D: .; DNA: TGCGCCAGCAGCCCGGGGGATGGTCGGAGGGTACCTGAAGCTTTCTTT; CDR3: CASSPGDGRRVPEAFF
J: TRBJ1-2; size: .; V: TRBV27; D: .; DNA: TGTGCCAGCAGTTTATCCAGGGTGGGTGCCCCTAACTATGGCTACACCTTC; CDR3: CASSLSRVGAPNYGYTF
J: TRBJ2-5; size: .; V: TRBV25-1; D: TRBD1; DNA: TGTGCCAGCAGTGGGCTAACAGGGGTAGAAGAGACCCAGTACTTC; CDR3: CASSGLTGVEETQYF
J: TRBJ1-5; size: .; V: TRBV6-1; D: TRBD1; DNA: TGTGCCAGCAGAGGGACAGGGGTCCAGCCCCAGCATTTT; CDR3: CASRGTGVQPQHF
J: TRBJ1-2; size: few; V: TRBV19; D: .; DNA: TGTGCCAGTAGTATAGATTGGGACGGCGTATATGGCTACACCTTC; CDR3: CASSIDWDGVYGYTF
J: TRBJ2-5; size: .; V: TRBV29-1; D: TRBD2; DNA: TGCAGCGTTACTAGCGGGGGGTCTCAGTGGGAGACCCAGTACTTC; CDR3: CSVTSGGSQWETQYF
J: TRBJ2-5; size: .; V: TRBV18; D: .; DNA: TGTGCCAGCTCACCATTTGGGGGTAAAGAGACCCAGTACTTC; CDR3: CASSPFGGKETQYF
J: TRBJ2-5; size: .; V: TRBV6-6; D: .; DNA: TGTGCCAGCAGTGCGGACTGGGCCCAAGAGACCCAGTACTTC; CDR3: CASSADWAQETQYF
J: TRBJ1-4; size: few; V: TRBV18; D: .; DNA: TGTGCCAGCTCACCTAACCCGTCCGGGTTCGGAAAACTGTTTTTT; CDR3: CASSPNPSGFGKLFF
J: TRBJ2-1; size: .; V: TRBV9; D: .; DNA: TGTGCCAGCAGCGTTTCAACAGGATTCAGTGAGCAGTTCTTC; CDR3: CASSVSTGFSEQFF
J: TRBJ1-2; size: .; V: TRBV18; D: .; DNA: TGTGCCAGCTCACCAAGAACGGACAGTCTGATTGGCTACACCTTC; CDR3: CASSPRTDSLIGYTF
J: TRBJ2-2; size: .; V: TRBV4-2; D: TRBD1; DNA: TGTGCCAGCAGCCAAGGACAGGGGGGGACCGGGGAGCTGTTTTTT; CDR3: CASSQGQGGTGELFF
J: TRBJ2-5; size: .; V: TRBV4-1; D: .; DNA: TGCGCCAGCAAAAAGCGGGCCGGAGGAGAGACCCAGTACTTC; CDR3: CASKKRAGGETQYF
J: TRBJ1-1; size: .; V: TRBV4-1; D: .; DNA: TGCGCCAGCAGCAGGCCCGGACAGATGAACACTGAAGCTTTCTTT; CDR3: CASSRPGQMNTEAFF
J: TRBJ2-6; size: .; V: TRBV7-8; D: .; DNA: TGTGCCAGCAGCTTAGTGATTTCTGGGGCCAACGTCCTGACTTTC; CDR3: CASSLVISGANVLTF
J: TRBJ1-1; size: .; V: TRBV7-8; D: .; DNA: TGTGCCAGCAGCTTAGGACGCCCCACTGAAGCTTTCTTT; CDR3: CASSLGRPTEAFF
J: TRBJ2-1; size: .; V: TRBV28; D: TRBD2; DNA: TGTGCCAGCAGCCCCCCGGCTAGCGGGCCGTACAATGAGCAGTTCTTC; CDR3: CASSPPASGPYNEQFF
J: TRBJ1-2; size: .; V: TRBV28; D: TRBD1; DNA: TGTGCCAGCAGTTACTATCCGGGACAGGGTTATGGCTACACCTTC; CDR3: CASSYYPGQGYGYTF
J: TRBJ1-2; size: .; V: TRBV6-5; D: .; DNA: TGTGCCAGCAGTTACTCGATTTATGGACACTATGGCTACACCTTC; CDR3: CASSYSIYGHYGYTF
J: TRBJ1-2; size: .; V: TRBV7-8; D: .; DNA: TGTGCCAGCACAACAGATTACTATGGCTACACCTTC; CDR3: CASTTDYYGYTF
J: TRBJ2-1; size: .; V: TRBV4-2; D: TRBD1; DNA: TGTGCCAGCAGCCAATCGGCGGGACAGGGAGTTGAGCAGTTCTTC; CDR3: CASSQSAGQGVEQFF
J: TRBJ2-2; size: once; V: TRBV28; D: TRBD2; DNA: TGTGCCAGCAGCTCGGGGACTAGCGGGGATCGCACCGGGGAGCTGTTTTTT; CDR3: CASSSGTSGDRTGELFF